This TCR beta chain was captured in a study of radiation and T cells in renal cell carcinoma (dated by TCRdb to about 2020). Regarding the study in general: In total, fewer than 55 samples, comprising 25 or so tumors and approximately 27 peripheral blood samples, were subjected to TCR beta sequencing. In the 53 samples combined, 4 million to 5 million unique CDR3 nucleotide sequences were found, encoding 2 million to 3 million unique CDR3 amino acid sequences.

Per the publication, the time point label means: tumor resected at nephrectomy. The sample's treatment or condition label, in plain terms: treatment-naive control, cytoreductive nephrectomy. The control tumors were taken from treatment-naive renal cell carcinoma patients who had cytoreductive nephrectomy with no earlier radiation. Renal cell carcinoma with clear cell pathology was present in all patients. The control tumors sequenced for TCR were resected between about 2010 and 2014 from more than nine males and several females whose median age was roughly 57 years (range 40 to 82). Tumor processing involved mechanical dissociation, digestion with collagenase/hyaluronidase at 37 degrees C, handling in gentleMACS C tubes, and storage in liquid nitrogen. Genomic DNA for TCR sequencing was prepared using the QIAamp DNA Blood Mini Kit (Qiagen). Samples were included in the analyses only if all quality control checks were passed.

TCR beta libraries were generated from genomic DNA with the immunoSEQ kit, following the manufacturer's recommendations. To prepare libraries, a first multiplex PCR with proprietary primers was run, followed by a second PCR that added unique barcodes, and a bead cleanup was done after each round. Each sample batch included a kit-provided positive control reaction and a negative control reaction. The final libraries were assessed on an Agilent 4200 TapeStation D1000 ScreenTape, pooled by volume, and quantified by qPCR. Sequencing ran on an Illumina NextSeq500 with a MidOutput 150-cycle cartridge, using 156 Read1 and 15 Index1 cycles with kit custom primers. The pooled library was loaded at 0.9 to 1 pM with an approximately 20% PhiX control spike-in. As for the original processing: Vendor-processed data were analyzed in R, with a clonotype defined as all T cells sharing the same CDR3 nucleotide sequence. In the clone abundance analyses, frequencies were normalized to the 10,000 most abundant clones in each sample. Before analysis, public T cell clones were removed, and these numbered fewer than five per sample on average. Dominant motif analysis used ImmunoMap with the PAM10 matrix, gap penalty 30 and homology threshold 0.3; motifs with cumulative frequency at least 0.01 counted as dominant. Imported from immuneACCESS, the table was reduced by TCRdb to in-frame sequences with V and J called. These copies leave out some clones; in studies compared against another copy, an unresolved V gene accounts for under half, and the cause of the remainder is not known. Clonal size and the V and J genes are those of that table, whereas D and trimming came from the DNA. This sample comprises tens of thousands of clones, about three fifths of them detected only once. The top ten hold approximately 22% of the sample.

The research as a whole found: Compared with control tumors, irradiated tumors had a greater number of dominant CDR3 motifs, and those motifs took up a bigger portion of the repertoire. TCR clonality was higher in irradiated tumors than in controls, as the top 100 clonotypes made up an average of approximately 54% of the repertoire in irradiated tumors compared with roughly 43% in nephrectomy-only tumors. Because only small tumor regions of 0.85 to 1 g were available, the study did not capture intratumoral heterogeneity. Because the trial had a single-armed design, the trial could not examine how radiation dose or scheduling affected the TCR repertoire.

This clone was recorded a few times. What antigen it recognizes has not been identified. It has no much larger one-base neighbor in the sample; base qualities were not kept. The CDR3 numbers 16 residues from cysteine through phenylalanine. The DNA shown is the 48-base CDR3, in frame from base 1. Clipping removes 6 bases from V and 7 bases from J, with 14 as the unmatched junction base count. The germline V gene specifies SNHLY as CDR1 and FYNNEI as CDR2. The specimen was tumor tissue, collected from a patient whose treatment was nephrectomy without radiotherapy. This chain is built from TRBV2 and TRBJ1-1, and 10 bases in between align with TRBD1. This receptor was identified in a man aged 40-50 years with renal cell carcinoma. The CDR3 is CASSDRLWTGGDEAFF. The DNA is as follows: TGTGCCAGCAGCGACAGACTATGGACAGGGGGGGATGAAGCTTTCTTT.